One T cell receptor beta chain is described in this entry. Its antigen remains unidentified. MiXCR, run by TCRdb on the 5' RACE reads, gives a single entry per CDR3 protein. This table holds some 250,000 distinct CDR3 sequences, over 9.5% found once. The CDR3 sequence is 13 residues long. The V and J ends lost 6 bases and 6 bases, in that order; junction bases with no gene match: 6. Germline V gene sequence: CDR1 MDHEN, CDR2 SYDVKM. The data were obtained in a study of identical twins. Study results and caveats: Alpha sequences that were out-of-frame and twin-shared showed an excess of low generation probability.

In addition, the sample was reused for a study of yellow fever vaccine responses in identical twins.

The specimen sequenced was memory (CD45RO+) T cells sorted from blood. The chain links TRBV28 to TRBJ2-7, with 9 bases matching TRBD2. The clonotype comes from a woman aged 18-29 years in good health. The CDR3 DNA sequence: TGTGCCAGCAGAGCGGGACTAGCCGGCGAGCAGTACTTC. Its translation is CASRAGLAGEQYF.